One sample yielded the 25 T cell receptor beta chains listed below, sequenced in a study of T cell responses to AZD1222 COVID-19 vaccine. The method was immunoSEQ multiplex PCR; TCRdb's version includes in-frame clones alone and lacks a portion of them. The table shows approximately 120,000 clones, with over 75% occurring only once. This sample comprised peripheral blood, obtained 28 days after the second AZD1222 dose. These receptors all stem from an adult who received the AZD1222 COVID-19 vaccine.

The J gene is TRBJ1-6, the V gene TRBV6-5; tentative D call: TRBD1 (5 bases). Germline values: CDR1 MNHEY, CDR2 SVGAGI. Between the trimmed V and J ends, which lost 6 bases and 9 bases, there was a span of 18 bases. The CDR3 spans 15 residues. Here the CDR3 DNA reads TGTGCCAGCAGCCCCCTTTGGGGGATCGGTTCACCCCTCCACTTT. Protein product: CASSPLWGIGSPLHF.

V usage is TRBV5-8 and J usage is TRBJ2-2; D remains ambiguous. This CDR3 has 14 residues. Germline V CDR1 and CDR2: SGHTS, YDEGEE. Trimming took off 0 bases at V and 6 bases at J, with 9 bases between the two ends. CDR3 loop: CASSLGPGSGELFF. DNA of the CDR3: TGTGCCAGCAGCTTGGGTCCTGGGTCCGGGGAGCTGTTTTTT.

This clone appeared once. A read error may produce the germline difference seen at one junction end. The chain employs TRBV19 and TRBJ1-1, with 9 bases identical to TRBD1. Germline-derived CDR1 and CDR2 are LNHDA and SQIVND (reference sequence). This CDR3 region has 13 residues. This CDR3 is CASSTGGGPEAFF. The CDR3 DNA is TGTGCCAGCAGTACAGGGGGCGGGCCTGAAGCTTTCTTT.

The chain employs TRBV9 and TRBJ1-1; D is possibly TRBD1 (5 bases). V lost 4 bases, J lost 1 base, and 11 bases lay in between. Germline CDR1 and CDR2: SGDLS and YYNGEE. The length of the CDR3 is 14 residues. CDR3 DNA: TGTGCCAGCAGCCCCACCACAGGGAACACTGAAGCTTTCTTT. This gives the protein CASSPTTGNTEAFF.

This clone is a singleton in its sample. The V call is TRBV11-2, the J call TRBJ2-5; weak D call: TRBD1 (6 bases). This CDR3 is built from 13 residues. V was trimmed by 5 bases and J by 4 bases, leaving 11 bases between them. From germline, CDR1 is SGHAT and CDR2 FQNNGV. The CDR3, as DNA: TGTGCCAGCAGCGTCAGGGGAAGAGAGACCCAGTACTTC. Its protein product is CASSVRGRETQYF.

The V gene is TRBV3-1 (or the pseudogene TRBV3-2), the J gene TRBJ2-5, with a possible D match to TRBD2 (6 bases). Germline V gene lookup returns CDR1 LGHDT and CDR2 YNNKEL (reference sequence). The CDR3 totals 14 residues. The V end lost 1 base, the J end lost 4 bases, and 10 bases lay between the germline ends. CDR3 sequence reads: CASSQAVGGETQYF. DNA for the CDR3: TGTGCCAGCAGCCAAGCGGTGGGAGGAGAGACCCAGTACTTC.

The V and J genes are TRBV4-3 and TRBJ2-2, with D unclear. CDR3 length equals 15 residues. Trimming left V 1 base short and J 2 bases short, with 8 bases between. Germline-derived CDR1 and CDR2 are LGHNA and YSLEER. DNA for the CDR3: TGCGCCAGCAGCCAAGGAGGTGGAAACACCGGGGAGCTGTTTTTT. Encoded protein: CASSQGGGNTGELFF.

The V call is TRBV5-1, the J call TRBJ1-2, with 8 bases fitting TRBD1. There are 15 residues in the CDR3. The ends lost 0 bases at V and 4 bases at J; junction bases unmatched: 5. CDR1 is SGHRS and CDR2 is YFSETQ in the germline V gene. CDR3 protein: CASSLEGQVGYGYTF. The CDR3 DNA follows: TGCGCCAGCAGCTTGGAGGGACAGGTGGGCTATGGCTACACCTTC.

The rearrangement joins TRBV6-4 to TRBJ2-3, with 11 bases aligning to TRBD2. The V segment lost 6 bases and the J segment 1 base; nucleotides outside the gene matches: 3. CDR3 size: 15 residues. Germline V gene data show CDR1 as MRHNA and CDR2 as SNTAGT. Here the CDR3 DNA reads TGTGCCAGCAGGACACTAGCGGGGGGCACAGATACGCAGTATTTT. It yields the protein CASRTLAGGTDTQYF.

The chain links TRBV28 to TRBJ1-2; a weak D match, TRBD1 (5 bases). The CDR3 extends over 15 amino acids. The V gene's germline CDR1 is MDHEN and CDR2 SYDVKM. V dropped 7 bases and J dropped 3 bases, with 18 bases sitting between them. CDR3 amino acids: CASTPGTANHYGYTF. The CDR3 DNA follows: TGTGCCAGCACCCCCGGGACGGCGAACCACTATGGCTACACCTTC.

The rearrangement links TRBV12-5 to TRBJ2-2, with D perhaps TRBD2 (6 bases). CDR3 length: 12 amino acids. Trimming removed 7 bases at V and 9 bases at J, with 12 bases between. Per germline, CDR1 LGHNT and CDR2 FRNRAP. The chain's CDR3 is CASAMDYRELFF. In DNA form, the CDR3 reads TGTGCTAGTGCTATGGACTACCGGGAGCTGTTTTTT.

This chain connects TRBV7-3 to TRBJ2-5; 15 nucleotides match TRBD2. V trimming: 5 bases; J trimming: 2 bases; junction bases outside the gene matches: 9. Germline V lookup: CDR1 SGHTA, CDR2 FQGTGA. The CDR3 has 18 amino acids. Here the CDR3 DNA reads TGTGCCAGCAGCCCAAGGACTAGCGGGAGGGCCAGTCAAGAGACCCAGTACTTC. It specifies CASSPRTSGRASQETQYF.

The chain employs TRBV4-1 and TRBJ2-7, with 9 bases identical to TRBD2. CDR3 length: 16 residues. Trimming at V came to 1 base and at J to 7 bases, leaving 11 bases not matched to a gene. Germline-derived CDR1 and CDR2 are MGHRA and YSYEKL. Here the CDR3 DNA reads TGCGCCAGCAGCCAAGTCGGGCTAGCGGGGCAATTTGAGCAGTACTTC. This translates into CASSQVGLAGQFEQYF.

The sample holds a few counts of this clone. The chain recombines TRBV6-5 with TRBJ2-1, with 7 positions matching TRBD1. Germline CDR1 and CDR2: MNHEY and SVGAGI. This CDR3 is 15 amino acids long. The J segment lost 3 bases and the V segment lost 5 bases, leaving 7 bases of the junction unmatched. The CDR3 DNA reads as TGTGCCAGCAGTCCCGGGACAGAGAACTACAATGAGCAGTTCTTC. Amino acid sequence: CASSPGTENYNEQFF.

CDR3 protein: CASSPVKRSYNSPLHF. The DNA of the CDR3 is TGTGCCAGCAGTCCGGTCAAGAGGTCCTATAATTCACCCCTCCACTTT. The chain couples TRBV6-2 or TRBV6-3 to TRBJ1-6; D gene ambiguous. This CDR3 is 16 amino acids long. CDR1 and CDR2 (germline): MNHEY, SVGEGT. The ends were cut back, 5 bases at V and 1 base at J, with 12 bases in the middle.

In DNA form, the CDR3 reads TGTGCCAGCAGCTCGACAGCTACAACCGGGGAGCTGTTTTTT. This gives the protein CASSSTATTGELFF. The chain carries TRBV5-4 and TRBJ2-2, with D possibly matching TRBD1 (5 bases). V was shortened by 3 bases and J by 5 bases, with 11 bases between the two germline ends. The CDR3 has 14 amino acids. The V gene's germline CDR1 is SGHNT and CDR2 YYREEE (reference sequence).

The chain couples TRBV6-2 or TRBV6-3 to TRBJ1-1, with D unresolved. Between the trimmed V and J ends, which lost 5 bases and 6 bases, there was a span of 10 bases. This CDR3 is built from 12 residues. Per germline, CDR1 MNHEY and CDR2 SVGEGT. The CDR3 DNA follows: TGTGCCAGCAGTCCCAGTTTGGCTGAAGCTTTCTTT. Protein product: CASSPSLAEAFF.

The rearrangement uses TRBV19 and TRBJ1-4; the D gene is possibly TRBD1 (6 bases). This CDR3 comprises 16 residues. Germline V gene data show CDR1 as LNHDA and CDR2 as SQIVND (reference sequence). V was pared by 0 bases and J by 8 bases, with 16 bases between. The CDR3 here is CASSIERPGAREKLFF. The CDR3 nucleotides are TGTGCCAGTAGTATAGAAAGGCCGGGGGCGAGGGAAAAACTGTTTTTT.

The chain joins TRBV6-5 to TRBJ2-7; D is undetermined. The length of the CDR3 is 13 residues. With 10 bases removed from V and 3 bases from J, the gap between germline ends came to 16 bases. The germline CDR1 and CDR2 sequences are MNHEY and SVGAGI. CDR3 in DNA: TGTGCCACACTCCGATTCTCGGTCTACGAGCAGTACTTC. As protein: CATLRFSVYEQYF.

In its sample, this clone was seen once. CDR3 DNA: TGTGCCAGCTCACCCGAGGGGGGCGTGCCCAAAAACATTCAGTACTTC. Residues: CASSPEGGVPKNIQYF. The rearrangement uses TRBV18 and TRBJ2-4, with D perhaps assigned TRBD1 or TRBD2 (6 bases each). The V and J ends lost 3 bases and 2 bases respectively, with 14 bases between them. CDR3 length equals 16 residues. Germline V CDR1 and CDR2: KGHSH, LQKENI.

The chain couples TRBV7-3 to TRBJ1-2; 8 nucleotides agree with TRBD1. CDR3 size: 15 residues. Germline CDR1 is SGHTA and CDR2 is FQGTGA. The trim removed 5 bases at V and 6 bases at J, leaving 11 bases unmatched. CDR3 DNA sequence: TGTGCCAGCAGCGCAACAGGGGGACCATTGCATGGCTACACCTTC. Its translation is CASSATGGPLHGYTF.

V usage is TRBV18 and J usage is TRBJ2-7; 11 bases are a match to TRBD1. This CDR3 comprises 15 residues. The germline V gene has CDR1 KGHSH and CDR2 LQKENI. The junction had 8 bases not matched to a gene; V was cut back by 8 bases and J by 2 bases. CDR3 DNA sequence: TGTGCCAGCCAACCCGGGACAGGGGGAACCTACGAGCAGTACTTC. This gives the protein CASQPGTGGTYEQYF.

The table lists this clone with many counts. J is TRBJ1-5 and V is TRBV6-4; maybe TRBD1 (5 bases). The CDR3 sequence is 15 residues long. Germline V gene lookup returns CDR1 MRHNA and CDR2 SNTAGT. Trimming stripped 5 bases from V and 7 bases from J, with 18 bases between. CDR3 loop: CASSPGAEPGQPQHF. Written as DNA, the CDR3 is TGTGCCAGCAGTCCCGGGGCAGAGCCGGGACAGCCCCAGCATTTT.

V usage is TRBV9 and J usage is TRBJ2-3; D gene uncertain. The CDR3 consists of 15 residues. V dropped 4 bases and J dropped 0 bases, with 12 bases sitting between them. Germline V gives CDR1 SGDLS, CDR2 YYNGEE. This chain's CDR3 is CASSPLAYSTDTQYF. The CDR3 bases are TGTGCCAGCAGCCCTCTGGCGTATAGCACAGATACGCAGTATTTT.

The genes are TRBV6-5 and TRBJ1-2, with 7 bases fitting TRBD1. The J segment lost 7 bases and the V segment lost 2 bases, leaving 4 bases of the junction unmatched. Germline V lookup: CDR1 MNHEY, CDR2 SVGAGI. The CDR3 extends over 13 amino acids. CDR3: CASSYGGQSGYTF. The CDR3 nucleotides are TGTGCCAGCAGTTACGGGGGACAGTCTGGCTACACCTTC.